A selection of T cell receptor beta chains follows, all from one sample in a study of OX40 agonist ivuxolimab in advanced cancers. TCRdb's copy holds only in-frame clones and misses some; the assay was immunoSEQ multiplex PCR. The table includes about 45,000 clones, roughly 90% detected once. The specimen comprised CD4+ or CD8+ T cells sorted from blood, sampled in a trial of the OX40 agonist ivuxolimab. These receptors were obtained from an adult with an advanced solid tumor such as melanoma, head and neck, liver or kidney cancer. Each CDR3 is given with its conserved first and last residue. The order of the fields is clone size, V gene, D gene, CDR3 length, CDR3 protein. D genes are given only for firm matches. Clone size is not always given. Where it is, it says once, few, many or a class for expanded clones.

NA TRBV4-1 NA 13 CASSQRAADTQYF
NA TRBV28 TRBD2 17 CASSPLHTSGSSYEQYF
NA TRBV7-9 NA 14 CASSLALGPYEQYF
NA TRBV4-2 NA 14 CASSPPEVDGELFF
once TRBV4-1 NA 13 CASSQLGGTEAFF
NA TRBV27 TRBD1 14 CASRTGVSNQPQHF
NA TRBV11-3 NA 14 CASSFGGGGYEQFF
NA TRBV27 NA 16 CASSSSGEGLEDEQYF
NA TRBV30 NA 12 CACDGGGTEAFF
NA TRBV6-1 TRBD2 15 CASSEVTSELYEQYF
NA TRBV29-1 TRBD1 15 CSVEAPGTGPYEQYF
NA TRBV5-6 NA 14 CASSLIRASYEQYF
once TRBV11-2 TRBD1 15 CASSRTGTANTEAFF
NA TRBV6-5 NA 12 CASRGSGYEQYF
NA TRBV11-2 NA 14 CASSPVGGDYEQYF
once TRBV19 NA 14 CASRVTGRNQPQHF
NA TRBV7-6 NA 12 CASSLIGDEQFF
NA TRBV19 NA 13 CASSAFTGLEQYF
NA TRBV4-1 TRBD1 16 CASSQAPGTGQSPLHF
NA TRBV7-6 NA 13 CASRFGTAGELFF
NA TRBV27 NA 14 CASGEQGSGNTIYF
NA TRBV29-1 NA 18 CSVEDRGTLSSNTGELFF
NA TRBV27 TRBD1 17 CASSNRDRGSRYYGYTF
NA TRBV13 NA 16 CASSLLTTGTTDTQYF
NA TRBV28 TRBD2 20 CASSLSQIAGGDGGPDTQYF
NA TRBV7-9 NA 13 CASSLGPTDTQYF
NA TRBV5-4 NA 16 CASVRGGLRFYNEQFF
NA TRBV27 TRBD1 15 CASSWTGTGSDGYTF
NA TRBV6-5 NA 14 CASSYVYSNQPQHF
NA TRBV4-2 TRBD2 16 CASSQEASGQTYEQYF
NA TRBV19 TRBD1 15 CASSVGTGNWETQYF
NA TRBV19 TRBD1 15 CASSIQQGAGQPQHF
NA TRBV9 NA 13 CASSVALTDTQYF
NA TRBV27 TRBD1 14 CASSSRPGGQPQHF
NA TRBV27 NA 15 CASSLSADRNTEAFF
NA TRBV7-2 NA 13 CASSLSYLREQYF
NA TRBV15 TRBD2 15 CATSRAASGGNEQYF
NA TRBV28 NA 14 CASSKGLTYNEQFF
NA TRBV5-8 TRBD2 17 CASSYWLAGGPAGELFF
NA TRBV9 NA 8 CASNEQFF
NA TRBV19 TRBD2 16 CASSIYAGGYYNEQFF
NA TRBV30 NA 14 CAWSSGLLVAEAFF
NA TRBV6-4 TRBD1 15 CASSKTGATNYGYTF
NA TRBV19 NA 14 CASSMGQVQETQYF
NA TRBV11-2 TRBD2 16 CASSLGTGGTNNEQFF
once TRBV6-5 TRBD2 16 CASSYSERGGRETQYF
NA TRBV10-3 TRBD2 19 CAISEQEAGGAEGKNIQYF
NA TRBV15 NA 16 CATSRQGLSGANVLTF
NA TRBV28 NA 14 CASSFRRFSTKAFF